A selection of T cell receptor beta chains follows, all from one sample in a study of blood T cell repertoires in COVID-19. Repertoires were generated with immunoSEQ multiplex PCR, while TCRdb's copy carries only in-frame clones and drops some. Of fewer than 250,000 clones listed, approximately 90% are singletons. The sample consisted of peripheral blood. Receptors were obtained from a woman between 40 and 50 years old with acute or convalescent COVID-19. Both conserved end residues are trimmed from each CDR3.

v_call	j_call	cdr3_aa
TRBV15	TRBJ1-6	ATSPNTLSPLH
TRBV2	TRBJ1-5	ASSERTGGQPQH
TRBV5-1	TRBJ2-1	ASSGGTGSSYNEQF
TRBV7-9	TRBJ1-1	ASSPSTPTRPTEAF
TRBV9	TRBJ1-3	ASSPSGQSSGNTIY
TRBV9	TRBJ1-1	ASSVGGGALTEAF
TRBV4-1	TRBJ1-4	ASSQLSGGATNEKLF
TRBV27	TRBJ1-1	ASSFGPQNTEAF
TRBV6-5	TRBJ2-4	ASSTTGVDIQY
TRBV18	TRBJ1-6	ASSPQGQTNSPLH
TRBV24-1	TRBJ2-3	ATSGRGHTDTQY
TRBV10-3	TRBJ1-5	AISHAMGGGNQPQH
TRBV6-1	TRBJ1-2	ASSEWSGFYGYT
TRBV30	TRBJ2-6	AWGRGLSGANVLT
TRBV5-6	TRBJ1-2	ASSLGGFGGYT
TRBV15	TRBJ1-6	ATSFKTGLNSPLH
TRBV27	TRBJ1-5	ASSLSLFGQPQH
TRBV9	TRBJ1-6	ASSPESSYNSPLH
TRBV30	TRBJ1-6	AWSGTGNSPLH
TRBV6-5	TRBJ1-5	ATKGGYENQPQH
TRBV5-4	TRBJ1-3	ASSHRQGARNTIY
TRBV5-1	TRBJ2-3	ASSLPGQGQTDTQY
TRBV3-1/TRBV3-2	TRBJ2-3	ASSQDLGLAGGPTDTQY
TRBV6-4	TRBJ2-1	ASSQDNEQF
TRBV27	TRBJ1-1	ASSNGMTEAF
TRBV12-3/TRBV12-4	TRBJ2-5	ASSFGGKETQY
TRBV27	TRBJ2-1	ASSLLRGNHEQF
TRBV27	TRBJ1-1	ASSLRGGFEAF
TRBV7-6	TRBJ1-1	ASSPRGNTEAF
TRBV12-3/TRBV12-4	TRBJ1-2	ASGTSPGYGYT
TRBV24-1	TRBJ2-1	ATRPGTGGKNEQF
TRBV19	TRBJ1-1	ATGYRMNTEAF
TRBV7-9	TRBJ1-1	ASSHHIGLSNTEAF
TRBV10-2	TRBJ1-1	ASSEPHMTGGNTEAF
TRBV2	TRBJ1-1	ASNWAGSSWGTEAF
TRBV7-2	TRBJ2-1	ASSRRTDNEQF
TRBV28	TRBJ1-2	ASSLRDRVGYT
TRBV6-4	TRBJ1-6	ASSAVKGSPLH
TRBV15	TRBJ2-2	ATSTGTSANHGELF
TRBV30	TRBJ2-3	AWSTGLTDTQY
TRBV28	TRBJ1-1	ASSHRGMNTEAF
TRBV19	TRBJ1-1	ASSITPGQGRPEAF
TRBV10-2	TRBJ1-1	ASIHPEATEAF
TRBV19	TRBJ1-6	ASSQTPGQTNSPLH
TRBV5-1	TRBJ2-3	ASSLAGDSGRDTQY
TRBV18	TRBJ1-6	ASSRSGGLGSPLH
TRBV3-1/TRBV3-2	TRBJ1-2	ASSPRGGGYT
TRBV5-1	TRBJ1-2	ASSWGQGMGGYT
TRBV2	TRBJ1-5	ASSYRDRGLQPQH
TRBV5-4	TRBJ2-2	ASSLEAGQSGELF
TRBV3-1/TRBV3-2	TRBJ2-1	ASSQEGLAGGPSSYNEQF
TRBV19	TRBJ1-3	ASSIQTGKIGNTIY